The 28 T cell receptor beta chains below all came from one sample that was sequenced in a study of T-cell reconstitution after alpha-beta-depleted transplantation in children. Unique molecular identifiers were incorporated when the TCRbeta library was constructed. TCRdb re-analysed the PCR reads in MiXCR, keeping a single row per CDR3 protein. The sample includes more than 450,000 distinct CDR3 sequences, 18% of them seen just once. The sequences come from PBMCs from the stem cell graft donor, collected from the stem cell graft. The receptor set was obtained from a human donor who donated a stem cell graft to a child with acute lymphoblastic leukemia.

The chain joins TRBV11-2 to TRBJ1-2; D remains ambiguous. Looked up from germline, CDR1 is SGHAT and CDR2 is FQNNGV. This CDR3 region has 14 residues. Trimming cost V 6 bases and J 3 bases, with 14 bases left between them. CDR3 protein: CASRTHGVDYGYTF. The CDR3 DNA reads TGTGCCAGCAGAACACATGGGGTAGACTATGGCTACACCTTC. The whole variable domain, filled in from reference TRBV11-2 and TRBJ1-2, reads EAGVAQSPRYKIIEKRQSVAFWCNPISGHATLYWYQQILGQGPKLLIQFQNNGVVDDSQLPKDRFSAERLKGVDSTLKIQPAKLEDSAVYLCASRTHGVDYGYTFGSGTRLTVV.

The chain couples TRBV24-1 to TRBJ1-2, with 7 positions matching TRBD1. The CDR3 is 17 residues long. The V gene's germline CDR1 is KGHDR and CDR2 SFDVKD. Losses at the gene ends were 8 bases for V and 2 bases for J; bases not matched to a gene: 16. CDR3 in amino acids: CATKSRDRADQNYGYTF. The CDR3 DNA is TGTGCCACCAAATCCCGGGACAGAGCCGACCAAAACTATGGCTACACCTTC.

V and J are TRBV12-5 and TRBJ1-1; 11 bases are shared with TRBD1. J gave up 5 bases and V 7 bases, and 12 bases lay outside the gene matches. The CDR3 sequence is 16 residues long. Looked up from germline, CDR1 is LGHNT and CDR2 is FRNRAP. The CDR3, as DNA: TGTGCTAGTGCCGACGCCGGACAGGGGGCGAGGACTGAAGCTTTCTTT. Its protein product is CASADAGQGARTEAFF. Variable domain in full (rest from reference TRBV12-5 and TRBJ1-1): DARVTQTPRHKVTEMGQEVTMRCQPILGHNTVFWYRQTMMQGLELLAYFRNRAPLDDSGMPKDRFSAEMPDATLATLKIQPSEPRDSAVYFCASADAGQGARTEAFFGQGTRLTVV.

The chain employs TRBV5-1 and TRBJ2-5; D unresolved. The CDR3 consists of 13 residues. V lost 4 bases, J lost 0 bases, and 7 bases lay in between. Germline-derived CDR1 and CDR2 are SGHRS and YFSETQ. The CDR3 loop reads CASSPENQETQYF. The CDR3 DNA sequence: TGCGCCAGCAGCCCGGAGAACCAAGAGACCCAGTACTTC.

This clonotype occurred a few times. The chain links TRBV12-3 or TRBV12-4 to TRBJ1-5; 7 bases are a match to TRBD1. The junction had 15 bases not matched to a gene; V was cut back by 4 bases and J by 9 bases. The CDR3 loop spans 16 amino acids. Here the CDR3 DNA reads TGTGCCAGCAGTTCTCGCTCGGGACAGTGGATAGTGCCCCAGCATTTT. It yields the protein CASSSRSGQWIVPQHF.

The chain employs TRBV5-4 and TRBJ2-3; 7 nucleotides match TRBD1. Looked up from germline, CDR1 is SGHNT and CDR2 is YYREEE (reference sequence). V trimming: 4 bases; J trimming: 1 base; junction bases outside the gene matches: 9. This CDR3 is built from 16 residues. CDR3 protein: CASSGRDSSGTDTQYF. The DNA of the CDR3 is TGTGCCAGCAGCGGACGGGACAGCAGTGGCACAGATACGCAGTATTTT.

V gene TRBV4-1 combines with J gene TRBJ2-1; 10 nucleotides match TRBD1. The germline CDR1 and CDR2 sequences are MGHRA and YSYEKL. Unmatched junction bases numbered 11, after V lost 4 bases and J lost 5 bases. This CDR3 has 17 amino acids. CDR3 loop: CASSRSRTGGSNNEQFF. DNA of the CDR3: TGCGCCAGCAGCCGATCCAGGACAGGGGGTTCCAACAATGAGCAGTTCTTC.

The chain employs TRBV29-1 and TRBJ1-2; tentative D call: TRBD1 (6 bases). V lost 7 bases and J lost 7, with 22 bases in between. The germline V gene encodes CDR1 SQVTM and CDR2 ANQGSEA. CDR3 length: 14 residues. The CDR3 loop is CSAKKPGARSGYTF. The DNA for the CDR3 is TGCAGCGCCAAGAAGCCGGGGGCACGTAGTGGCTACACCTTC. Based on the CDR3 plus reference TRBV29-1 and TRBJ1-2, the full variable domain is SAVISQKPSRDICQRGTSLTIQCQVDSQVTMMFWYRQQPGQSLTLIATANQGSEATYESGFVIDKFPISRPNLTFSTLTVSNMSPEDSSIYLCSAKKPGARSGYTFGSGTRLTVV.

The V call is TRBV5-1, the J call TRBJ2-3, with 12 bases identical to TRBD2. J lost 3 bases, V lost 3 bases, and 17 bases had no gene match. Per the germline V gene, CDR1 is SGHRS and CDR2 is YFSETQ. The CDR3 covers 20 residues. This chain's CDR3 is CASSWPPGRLAGGKTDTQYF. The CDR3 coding sequence is TGCGCCAGCAGCTGGCCGCCGGGTCGTCTAGCGGGAGGGAAAACAGATACGCAGTATTTT. Full variable domain (rest looked up from reference TRBV5-1 and TRBJ2-3): KAGVTQTPRYLIKTRGQQVTLSCSPISGHRSVSWYQQTPGQGLQFLFEYFSETQRNKGNFPGRFSGRQFSNSRSEMNVSTLELGDSALYLCASSWPPGRLAGGKTDTQYFGPGTRLTVL.

J is TRBJ2-5 and V is TRBV5-6; 8 nucleotides line up with TRBD1. V was pared by 2 bases and J by 4 bases, with 4 bases of the junction left unmatched. The CDR3 loop spans 14 amino acids. Germline V gives CDR1 SGHDT, CDR2 YYEEEE. As DNA, the CDR3 is TGTGCCAGCAGCTTCAGGGGGACAGGAGAGACCCAGTACTTC. Its protein product is CASSFRGTGETQYF.

The chain carries TRBV5-1 and TRBJ2-1; D unclear. CDR1 and CDR2 (germline): SGHRS, YFSETQ. This CDR3 has 13 amino acids. Trimming left V 1 base short and J 4 bases short, with 6 bases between. Written as DNA, the CDR3 is TGCGCCAGCAGCTTGACGTGGTACAATGAGCAGTTCTTC. Amino acid sequence: CASSLTWYNEQFF.

The CDR3 region has the DNA TGTGCCAGCTCACAGGGGACTCGAGGAAACACCATATATTTT. It codes for CASSQGTRGNTIYF. The chain is built from TRBV18 and TRBJ1-3, with D tentatively TRBD1 (5 bases). This CDR3 contains 14 residues. V was cut by 4 bases and J by 4 bases, with 11 bases left in between. Germline V gene data show CDR1 as KGHSH and CDR2 as LQKENI.

In this sample, this clonotype turned up a few times. V is TRBV27 and J is TRBJ2-2; D may be TRBD1 (7 bases). The CDR3 loop spans 14 amino acids. V lost 4 bases and J 5 bases, leaving 11 bases between the germline ends. Germline V gene data show CDR1 as MNHEY and CDR2 as SMNVEV (reference sequence). CDR3 loop: CASSWSGGTGELFF. The CDR3 nucleotides read TGTGCCAGCAGTTGGTCAGGGGGGACCGGGGAGCTGTTTTTT.

The chain joins TRBV15 to TRBJ1-3; D uncertain. Trimming shortened V by 0 bases and J by 0 bases, and 9 bases separated the two germline ends. Germline V CDR1 and CDR2: LNHNV, YYDKDF (reference sequence). The CDR3 is 16 residues long. The CDR3 sequence is CATSREARFSGNTIYF. The CDR3 nucleotides read TGTGCCACCAGCAGAGAGGCAAGGTTCTCTGGAAACACCATATATTTT.

The chain combines TRBV6-6 with TRBJ2-4, with D possibly being TRBD2 (5 bases). V was trimmed by 6 bases and J by 0 bases, leaving 15 bases between them. This CDR3 is 16 amino acids long. Germline CDR1 is MNHNY and CDR2 is SVGAGI (reference sequence). The CDR3 sequence is CASSPTGKLAKNIQYF. The CDR3 DNA follows: TGTGCCAGCAGCCCAACGGGGAAGCTAGCCAAAAACATTCAGTACTTC.

This clonotype turned up a few times. The gene calls are TRBV4-1 and TRBJ1-5, with 11 bases that match TRBD1. V shed 4 bases, J shed 6 bases, and the junction held 5 bases outside the gene matches. The CDR3 totals 15 residues. Per germline, CDR1 MGHRA and CDR2 YSYEKL. CDR3 nucleotide sequence: TGCGCCAGCAGCCGCCCGGGACAGGGGGGTCAGCCCCAGCATTTT. It encodes CASSRPGQGGQPQHF.

The chain combines TRBV5-6 with TRBJ2-5, with D uncertain. Germline V CDR1 and CDR2: SGHDT, YYEEEE. Trimming left V 2 bases short and J 2 bases short, with 10 bases between. The CDR3 has 14 residues. CDR3 in amino acids: CASSLGALQETQYF. CDR3 nucleotides: TGTGCCAGCAGCTTAGGTGCCTTACAAGAGACCCAGTACTTC.

In DNA form, the CDR3 reads TGTGCCAGCAGTGCGAGCGGTGCCTCGAACACTGAAGCTTTCTTT. Translation gives CASSASGASNTEAFF. This rearrangement joins TRBV12-3 or TRBV12-4 to TRBJ1-1; no definite D call. Trimming stripped 5 bases from V and 1 base from J, with 14 bases between. The CDR3 contains 15 residues.

J is TRBJ2-4 and V is TRBV5-1; no clear D gene. Trimming shortened V by 1 base and J by 5 bases, and 4 bases separated the two germline ends. CDR1 and CDR2 from the germline V gene are SGHRS and YFSETQ. CDR3 length: 12 amino acids. The CDR3 coding sequence is TGCGCCAGCAGCTTGACCCAAAACATTCAGTACTTC. Translation: CASSLTQNIQYF.

This clonotype was found many times. V usage is TRBV5-4 and J usage is TRBJ2-2; 9 bases are shared with TRBD2. Germline CDR1 is SGHNT and CDR2 is YYREEE (reference sequence). The CDR3 extends over 15 amino acids. V was pared by 3 bases and J by 6 bases, with 6 bases of the junction left unmatched. The CDR3 region has the DNA TGTGCCAGCAGCTCCGGGACTAGCTTCTCCGGGGAGCTGTTTTTT. Translating it yields CASSSGTSFSGELFF. Full variable domain (rest looked up from reference TRBV5-4 and TRBJ2-2): ETGVTQSPTHLIKTRGQQVTLRCSSQSGHNTVSWYQQALGQGPQFIFQYYREEENGRGNFPPRFSGLQFPNYSSELNVNALELDDSALYLCASSSGTSFSGELFFGEGSRLTVL.

The V and J genes are TRBV6-2 or TRBV6-3 and TRBJ1-4; D might be TRBD1 (6 bases). Trimming took 3 bases from V and 8 from J, leaving 31 bases between them. The CDR3 totals 20 residues. Germline-derived CDR1 and CDR2 are MNHEY and SVGEGT. The CDR3 coding sequence is TGTGCCAGCAGTTATAGGTCCCCCGTGCGGGGGCAAAGGGCGTGGGAAAAACTGTTTTTT. Translation: CASSYRSPVRGQRAWEKLFF.

This chain joins TRBV27 and TRBJ2-5, with 14 bases aligning to TRBD2. The CDR3 is 17 residues long. Per the germline V gene, CDR1 is MNHEY and CDR2 is SMNVEV (reference sequence). Trimming removed 3 bases from V and 5 bases from J; junction bases left unmatched: 8. The CDR3 spells CASSFRGLAGAGETQYF. In DNA form, the CDR3 reads TGTGCCAGCAGTTTTAGGGGACTAGCGGGAGCCGGGGAGACCCAGTACTTC.

Regarding this clonotype: A much larger clone lies a single base off, so this may be a read error. V gene TRBV20-1 combines with J gene TRBJ2-1; the match to TRBD2 covers 10 bases. Matching the DNA end better, TRBJ2-7 makes the J call doubtful. The CDR3 has 15 amino acids. Germline V gene data show CDR1 as DFQATT and CDR2 as SNEGSKA (reference sequence). This chain's CDR3 is CSARDEREGYNEQYF. The CDR3 DNA reads TGCAGTGCTAGAGATGAGCGGGAGGGTTACAATGAGCAGTACTTC.

The chain uses TRBV6-2 or TRBV6-3 and TRBJ1-1, with unresolved D. The V end was cut by 6 bases, the J end by 4 bases, with 9 bases between. The V gene's germline CDR1 is MNHEY and CDR2 SVGEGT. The CDR3 sequence is 12 residues long. CDR3 residues: CASRIYGTEAFF. DNA for the CDR3: TGTGCCAGCAGGATATATGGCACTGAAGCTTTCTTT.

The V call is TRBV2, the J call TRBJ2-7, with 7 bases matching TRBD2. The junction had 12 bases not matched to a gene; V was cut back by 3 bases and J by 1 base. Germline-derived CDR1 and CDR2 are SNHLY and FYNNEI. The CDR3 is 17 residues long. The CDR3 loop is CASSEGGAGRPSYEQYF. In DNA form, the CDR3 reads TGTGCCAGCAGTGAGGGGGGAGCGGGAAGGCCGTCCTACGAGCAGTACTTC.

There are a few counts of this clonotype. The rearrangement joins TRBV6-5 to TRBJ2-7, with no clear D. The length of the CDR3 is 13 residues. Per germline, CDR1 MNHEY and CDR2 SVGAGI. Trimming removed 6 bases at V and 4 bases at J, with 13 bases between. DNA for the CDR3: TGTGCCAGCAGCTACGGACCGACTTACGAGCAGTACTTC. It codes for CASSYGPTYEQYF.

This chain connects TRBV6-2 or TRBV6-3 to TRBJ2-7, with TRBD2 matching 7 bases. Looked up from germline, CDR1 is MNHEY and CDR2 is SVGEGT. The CDR3 runs to 14 residues. J gave up 6 bases and V 5 bases, and 10 bases lay outside the gene matches. Here the CDR3 reads CASSTPGLFREQYF. CDR3 DNA: TGTGCCAGCAGTACCCCGGGACTATTTCGCGAGCAGTACTTC.

The chain uses TRBV12-3 or TRBV12-4 and TRBJ2-5; D may be TRBD2 (5 bases). V was clipped by 1 base and J by 4 bases, with 13 bases between them. The CDR3 runs 15 residues. The CDR3 sequence: CASSLGHSVSETQYF. The CDR3 DNA is TGTGCCAGCAGTTTAGGACATAGCGTTTCAGAGACCCAGTACTTC.